The table lists the clone carrying this T cell receptor beta chain with a count of one. The antigen is undetermined. Germline and junction disagree at one end, which may indicate a read error. A modified ARM-PCR protocol with three rounds of nested PCR amplified TCRbeta. A single record per CDR3 protein comes from TCRdb applying MiXCR to the multiplex PCR reads. This sample yields 90,000 to 120,000 distinct CDR3 sequences, of which 65% are seen a single time; roughly a fifth belongs to the top ten. The data stem from a study of tumor and adjacent non-tumor tissue in lung cancer. Whole-study findings and limits: Shorter survival was associated with higher TCR diversity in tumors.

RNA was extracted from bulk tissue without any cell sorting. This non-tumor lung sample came from over 3 cm beyond the tumor edge. Donors were chemotherapy-naive, newly diagnosed lung cancer surgical patients in China, August–late 2014. Germline CDR1 and CDR2: MNHEY and SVGEGT. CDR3 length: 13 amino acids. Sequenced: distant non-tumor lung tissue. This receptor was identified in a man aged 25 to 45 with non-small cell lung cancer. The rearrangement joins TRBV6-2 or TRBV6-3 to TRBJ1-1; TRBD1 is a possible D gene (5 bases). Here the CDR3 DNA reads TGTGACAGCAGCCAGGGATGGGGCACTGAAGCTTTCTTT. Protein product: CDSSQGWGTEAFF.